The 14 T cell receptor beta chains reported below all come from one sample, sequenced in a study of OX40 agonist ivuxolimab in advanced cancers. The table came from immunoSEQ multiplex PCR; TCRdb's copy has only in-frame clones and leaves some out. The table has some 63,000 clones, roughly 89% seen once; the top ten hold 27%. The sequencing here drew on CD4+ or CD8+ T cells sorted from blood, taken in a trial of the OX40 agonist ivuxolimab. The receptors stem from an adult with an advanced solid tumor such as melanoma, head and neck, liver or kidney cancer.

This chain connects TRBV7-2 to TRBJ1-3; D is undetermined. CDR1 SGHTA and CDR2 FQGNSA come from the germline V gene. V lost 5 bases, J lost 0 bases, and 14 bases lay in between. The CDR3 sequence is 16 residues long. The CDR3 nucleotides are TGTGCCAGCAGCCCCGATGCGGGTCTCTCTGGAAACACCATATATTTT. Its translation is CASSPDAGLSGNTIYF. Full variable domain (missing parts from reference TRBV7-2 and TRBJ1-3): GAGVSQSPSNKVTEKGKDVELRCDPISGHTALYWYRQSLGQGLEFLIYFQGNSAPDKSGLPSDRFSAERTGGSVSTLTIQRTQQEDSAVYLCASSPDAGLSGNTIYFGEGSWLTVV.

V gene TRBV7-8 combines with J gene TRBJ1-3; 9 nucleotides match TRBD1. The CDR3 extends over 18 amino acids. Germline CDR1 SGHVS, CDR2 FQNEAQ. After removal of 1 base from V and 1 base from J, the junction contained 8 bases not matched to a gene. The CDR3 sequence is CASSLGPGQGLSGNTIYF. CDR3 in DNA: TGTGCCAGCAGCTTAGGTCCGGGACAGGGCCTTTCTGGAAACACCATATATTTT.

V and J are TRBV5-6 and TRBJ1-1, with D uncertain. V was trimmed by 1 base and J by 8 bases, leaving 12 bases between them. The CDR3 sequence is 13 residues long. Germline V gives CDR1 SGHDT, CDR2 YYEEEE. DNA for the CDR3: TGTGCCAGCAGCTTGCGGTCTCGGGTCGAAGCTTTCTTT. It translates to CASSLRSRVEAFF. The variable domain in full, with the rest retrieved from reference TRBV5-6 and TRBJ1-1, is DAGVTQSPTHLIKTRGQQVTLRCSPKSGHDTVSWYQQALGQGPQFIFQYYEEEERQRGNFPDRFSGHQFPNYSSELNVNALLLGDSALYLCASSLRSRVEAFFGQGTRLTVV.

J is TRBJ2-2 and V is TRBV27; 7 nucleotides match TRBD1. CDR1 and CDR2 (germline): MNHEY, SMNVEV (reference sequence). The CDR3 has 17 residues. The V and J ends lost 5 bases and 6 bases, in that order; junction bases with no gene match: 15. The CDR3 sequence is CASSPLSADRVAGELFF. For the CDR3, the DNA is TGTGCCAGCAGTCCCCTATCCGCCGACAGGGTAGCCGGGGAGCTGTTTTTT.

CDR3 residues: CASSRTRSGELFF. Here the CDR3 DNA reads TGTGCCAGCAGCCGTACAAGGTCCGGGGAGCTGTTTTTT. The V call is TRBV11-3, the J call TRBJ2-2; D not certain. Trimming took off 5 bases at V and 6 bases at J, with 10 bases between the two ends. The length of the CDR3 is 13 residues. Germline assignment: CDR1 SGHNT and CDR2 YENEEA.

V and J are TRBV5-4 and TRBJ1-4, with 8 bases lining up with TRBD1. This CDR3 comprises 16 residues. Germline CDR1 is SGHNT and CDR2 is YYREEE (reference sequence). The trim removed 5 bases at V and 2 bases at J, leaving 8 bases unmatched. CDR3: CASSSDRGRTNEKLFF. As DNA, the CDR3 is TGTGCCAGCAGTTCCGACAGGGGTCGGACTAATGAAAAACTGTTTTTT. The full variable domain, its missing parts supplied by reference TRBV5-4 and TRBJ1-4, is ETGVTQSPTHLIKTRGQQVTLRCSSQSGHNTVSWYQQALGQGPQFIFQYYREEENGRGNFPPRFSGLQFPNYSSELNVNALELDDSALYLCASSSDRGRTNEKLFFGSGTQLSVL.

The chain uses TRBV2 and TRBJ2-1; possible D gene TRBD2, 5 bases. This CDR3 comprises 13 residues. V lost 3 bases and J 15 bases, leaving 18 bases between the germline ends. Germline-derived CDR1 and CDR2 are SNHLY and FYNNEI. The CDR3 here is CASSERTYPGGFF. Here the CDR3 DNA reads TGTGCCAGCAGTGAGCGGACCTACCCAGGAGGGTTCTTC.

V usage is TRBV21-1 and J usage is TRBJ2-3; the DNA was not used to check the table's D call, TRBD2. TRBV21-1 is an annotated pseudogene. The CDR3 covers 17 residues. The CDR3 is CASSKATSGSPTDTQYF. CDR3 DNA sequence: TGTGCCAGCAGCAAAGCTACGAGCGGGAGCCCGACAGATACGCAGTATTTT.

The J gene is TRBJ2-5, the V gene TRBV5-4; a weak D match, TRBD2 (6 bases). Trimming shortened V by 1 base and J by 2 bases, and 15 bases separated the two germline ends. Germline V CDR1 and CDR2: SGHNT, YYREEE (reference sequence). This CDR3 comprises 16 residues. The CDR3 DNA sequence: TGTGCCAGCAGCTTGCCGGCGGGACTGCTACAAGAGACCCAGTACTTC. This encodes CASSLPAGLLQETQYF.

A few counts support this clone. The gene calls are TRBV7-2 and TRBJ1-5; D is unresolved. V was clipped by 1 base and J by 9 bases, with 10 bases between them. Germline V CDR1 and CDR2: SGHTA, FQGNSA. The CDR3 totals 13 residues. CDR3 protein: CASSLEGRAPQHF. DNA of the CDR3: TGTGCCAGCAGCTTAGAGGGTAGGGCGCCCCAGCATTTT.

The chain's CDR3 is CASSPEYGVRTEAFF. CDR3 coding DNA: TGTGCCAGCAGCCCAGAGTACGGGGTAAGGACTGAAGCTTTCTTT. The V call is TRBV7-8, the J call TRBJ1-1; D remains unclear. The length of the CDR3 is 15 residues. Germline CDR1 reads SGHVS; CDR2 reads FQNEAQ. V was clipped by 5 bases and J by 5 bases, with 18 bases between them.

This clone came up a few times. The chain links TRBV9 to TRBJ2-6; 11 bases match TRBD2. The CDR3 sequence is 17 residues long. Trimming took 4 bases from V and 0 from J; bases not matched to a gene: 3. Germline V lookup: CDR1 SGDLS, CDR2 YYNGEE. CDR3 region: CASSTSGGFSGANVLTF. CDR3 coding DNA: TGTGCCAGCAGCACTAGCGGGGGCTTCTCTGGGGCCAACGTCCTGACTTTC.

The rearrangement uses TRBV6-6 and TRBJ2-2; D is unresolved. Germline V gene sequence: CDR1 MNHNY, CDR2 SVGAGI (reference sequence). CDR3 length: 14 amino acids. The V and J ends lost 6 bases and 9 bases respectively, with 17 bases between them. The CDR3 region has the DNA TGTGCCAGCAGGGGCAATCTCAAGGGCCGGGAGCTGTTTTTT. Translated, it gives CASRGNLKGRELFF.

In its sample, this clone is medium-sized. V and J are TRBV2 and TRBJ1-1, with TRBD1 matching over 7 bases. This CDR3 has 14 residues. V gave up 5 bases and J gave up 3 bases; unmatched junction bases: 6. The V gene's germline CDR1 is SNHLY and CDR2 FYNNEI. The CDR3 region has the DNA TGTGCCAGCAGTCAACAGGGGTCTTACACTGAAGCTTTCTTT. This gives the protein CASSQQGSYTEAFF.